This T cell receptor beta chain was recorded in a study of T cell repertoires in cytomegalovirus infection. Study-wide results and limits: People with CMV and the relevant HLA were identified by cumulative public TCR beta family frequency.

As concerns this clonotype: As yet, its antigen is unknown.

TCRdb independently ran MiXCR on the reads; one entry per CDR3 protein. Among some 680,000 distinct CDR3 sequences listed, approximately 40% were seen once. Trimming stripped 3 bases from V and 4 bases from J, with 2 bases between. CDR1 and CDR2 from the germline V gene are DFQATT and SNEGSKA (reference sequence). The length of the CDR3 is 10 residues. The source material was PBMCs. This clonotype was obtained from a human donor in good health (CMV status not recorded). Some clones in this sample may be carry-over from other donors' samples. V is TRBV20-1 and J is TRBJ2-3; no definite D call. CDR3 nucleotides: TGCAGTGCTAGCTCAGATACGCAGTATTTT. This translates into CSASSDTQYF.